This T cell receptor beta chain was identified during a study of human T cells and chemical hapten exposure. Points from the study as a whole: Healthy individuals' immune responses may differ from those of donors, who had alopecia. Expanded TCRs made up significantly more big CDR3 similarity clusters than controls did.

TCRdb recomputed calls from the RACE reads with MiXCR, one row per CDR3 protein. Of about 140,000 distinct CDR3 sequences detected, 10% to 15% appear once; the ten largest clones hold about 1.4%. This clonotype appeared many times. The antigen remains undetermined. The CDR3 contains 14 residues. CDR1 DFQATT and CDR2 SNEGSKA come from the germline V gene (reference sequence). Trimming removed 0 bases from V and 9 bases from J, with 17 bases in between. This sample's time point: patch test 2, 6 weeks after DPC sensitization. Stated treatment: therapeutic diphenylcyclopropenone sensitization with weekly scalp DPC. Sample donors consisted of patients with alopecia, aged 18 to 70 years, who were suitable for DPC.

J is TRBJ1-1 and V is TRBV20-1; D remains unclear. Here the sequenced sample was whole blood, taken in connection with sensitization to the hapten diphenylcyclopropenone (DPC). The receptor's source is a woman between 45 and 60 years old with alopecia areata. Some clones in this sample may be carry-over from other donors' samples. The CDR3 protein is CSARDKSVSNKAFF. Written as DNA, the CDR3 is TGCAGTGCTAGAGATAAGTCAGTGAGTAACAAAGCTTTCTTT.